The 32 T cell receptor beta chains given below trace back to one sample, sequenced in a study of blood T cells in healthy people across ages. A sample-barcoded 5' primer and a J-beta primer mix were used in a second PCR of roughly 7 to 11 cycles. In TCRdb, the 5' RACE reads were re-called with MiXCR into one record per CDR3 protein. The sample has approximately 810,000 distinct CDR3 sequences; under 40% are singletons. Sequencing was performed on blood. Source of these receptors: a man in his late teens or twenties in good health.

This clonotype was detected many times. The chain recombines TRBV6-1 with TRBJ1-2, with 8 bases fitting TRBD1. Trimming took 7 bases from V and 1 from J; bases not matched to a gene: 17. The length of the CDR3 is 18 residues. The germline V gene has CDR1 MNHNS and CDR2 SASEGT. The CDR3 loop reads CASTQSQGASPINYGYTF. The CDR3 coding sequence is TGTGCCAGCACCCAAAGTCAGGGGGCGAGCCCTATTAACTATGGCTACACCTTC.

Within the sample, this clonotype is medium-sized. This rearrangement joins TRBV12-3 or TRBV12-4 to TRBJ2-2, with D possibly TRBD1 on 5 matching bases. The CDR3 length is 12 residues. The V end lost 5 bases, the J end lost 7 bases, and 8 bases lay between the germline ends. Written as DNA, the CDR3 is TGTGCCAGCAGTAGGGGTATCGGGGAGCTGTTTTTT. Translating it yields CASSRGIGELFF.

This clonotype occurred a few times. V usage is TRBV5-1 and J usage is TRBJ1-2; maybe TRBD1 (5 bases). The germline CDR1 and CDR2 sequences are SGHRS and YFSETQ. With 4 bases removed from V and 7 bases from J, the gap between germline ends came to 17 bases. The CDR3 covers 14 residues. CDR3 region: CASSRDGSESGYTF. The CDR3 nucleotides read TGCGCCAGCAGCCGGGACGGATCCGAATCTGGCTACACCTTC.

V and J are TRBV20-1 and TRBJ2-3; D is unclear. CDR3 length: 14 residues. Per the germline V gene, CDR1 is DFQATT and CDR2 is SNEGSKA (reference sequence). Trimming stripped 5 bases from V and 4 bases from J, with 16 bases between. Here the CDR3 reads CSAREAELSDTQYF. CDR3 nucleotides: TGCAGTGCTCGCGAGGCAGAGTTGTCAGATACGCAGTATTTT.

The chain joins TRBV7-9 to TRBJ2-1; D is possibly TRBD1 or TRBD2 (6 bases each). Germline V gives CDR1 SEHNR, CDR2 FQNEAQ (reference sequence). The CDR3 covers 14 residues. V was trimmed by 7 bases and J by 9 bases, leaving 19 bases between them. CDR3 protein: CASTSSSGAGEQFF. DNA for the CDR3: TGTGCCAGCACCTCCTCTTCGGGGGCTGGTGAGCAGTTCTTC.

This chain links TRBV12-3 or TRBV12-4 with TRBJ1-1; D is uncertain. The germline V and J ends were trimmed by 6 bases and 10 bases, with 24 bases remaining between them. This CDR3 spans 15 amino acids. The CDR3 DNA sequence: TGTGCCAGCAGGCCCTTAAACCGGGCACCCAAGGGAGCTTTCTTT. This encodes CASRPLNRAPKGAFF.

This clonotype was observed at least ten times. V is TRBV29-1 and J is TRBJ2-1; 7 bases agree with TRBD2. This CDR3 comprises 14 residues. Germline CDR1 reads SQVTM; CDR2 reads ANQGSEA. V gave up 1 base and J gave up 7 bases; unmatched junction bases: 7. In nucleotides, the CDR3 is TGCAGCGTTGAAGTCACGGCTAGCGGAAATGAGCAGTTCTTC. Translated: CSVEVTASGNEQFF.

The chain is built from TRBV7-2 and TRBJ2-4; 10 bases agree with TRBD2. The germline V gene encodes CDR1 SGHTA and CDR2 FQGNSA. The ends lost 5 bases at V and 15 bases at J; junction bases unmatched: 13. The CDR3 has 14 amino acids. The CDR3 region has the DNA TGTGCCAGCAGCCCCCGAGCGGGGGGGCCAATTTTGTACTTC. Translation gives CASSPRAGGPILYF.

The CDR3 here is CASKGRTGNQPQHF. CDR3 nucleotide sequence: TGTGCCAGCAAGGGGCGGACAGGAAATCAGCCCCAGCATTTT. The chain couples TRBV27 to TRBJ1-5; 7 bases are shared with TRBD1. Germline CDR1 and CDR2: MNHEY and SMNVEV (reference sequence). The junction had 7 bases not matched to a gene; V was cut back by 7 bases and J by 4 bases. CDR3 size: 14 residues.

A single count supports this clonotype. J is TRBJ2-5 and V is TRBV4-2, with D possibly TRBD1 on 5 matching bases. The DNA end lines up better with TRBJ2-1; the J call may be wrong. Germline V gives CDR1 LGHNA, CDR2 YNFKEQ. The CDR3 is 14 residues long. CDR3 amino acids: CASSQKLRAETQFF. The CDR3 DNA reads as TGTGCCAGCAGTCAGAAACTCAGGGCGGAGACCCAGTTCTTC.

This clonotype has just a few counts. This chain uses TRBV7-2 with TRBJ1-2; tentative D call: TRBD1 (6 bases). Between the trimmed V and J ends, which lost 1 base and 1 base, there was a span of 16 bases. The CDR3 has 17 amino acids. Germline V gene lookup returns CDR1 SGHTA and CDR2 FQGNSA. The CDR3 loop is CASSLDGQLIINYGYTF. The CDR3 DNA follows: TGTGCCAGCAGCTTAGATGGACAGCTGATTATTAACTATGGCTACACCTTC.

This chain uses TRBV12-3 or TRBV12-4 with TRBJ2-2, with D uncertain. The CDR3 is 12 residues long. The V end lost 10 bases, the J end lost 6 bases, and 12 bases lay between the germline ends. The CDR3 loop reads CAIRLGSGELFF. CDR3 nucleotide sequence: TGTGCCATCCGCCTGGGGTCCGGGGAGCTGTTTTTT.

This clonotype was observed a few times. The V and J genes are TRBV20-1 and TRBJ2-1, with D possibly matching TRBD2 (6 bases). With 0 bases removed from V and 3 bases from J, the gap between germline ends came to 18 bases. The CDR3 has 17 residues. Germline assignment: CDR1 DFQATT and CDR2 SNEGSKA (reference sequence). The CDR3 loop is CSARDLYTSWDYNEQFF. DNA for the CDR3: TGCAGTGCTAGAGACCTTTACACTAGCTGGGACTACAATGAGCAGTTCTTC.

The chain uses TRBV7-9 and TRBJ1-2, with D tentatively TRBD1 (5 bases). CDR3 length: 14 residues. Between the trimmed V and J ends, which lost 7 bases and 4 bases, there was a span of 16 bases. CDR1 is SEHNR and CDR2 is FQNEAQ in the germline V gene (reference sequence). In DNA form, the CDR3 reads TGTGCCAGCACCAACGACGGGGGGTTCTATGGCTACACCTTC. The encoded protein is CASTNDGGFYGYTF.

The chain uses TRBV15 and TRBJ2-3; D may correspond to TRBD1 or TRBD2 (5 bases each). Per germline, CDR1 LNHNV and CDR2 YYDKDF (reference sequence). The CDR3 loop spans 14 amino acids. V was shortened by 5 bases and J by 0 bases, with 9 bases between the two germline ends. Here the CDR3 reads CATSRDPSTDTQYF. In DNA form, the CDR3 reads TGTGCCACCAGCCGGGACCCTAGCACAGATACGCAGTATTTT.

V is TRBV7-9 and J is TRBJ1-2; 7 bases are shared with TRBD1. Trimming cost V 1 base and J 6 bases; bases outside gene matches: 11. In germline, CDR1 is SEHNR, CDR2 FQNEAQ (reference sequence). There are 16 residues in the CDR3. In nucleotides, the CDR3 is TGTGCCAGCAGCTTAGGGTCTGGCGGGACAGCAAATGGCTACACCTTC. This sequence encodes CASSLGSGGTANGYTF.

V is TRBV7-8 and J is TRBJ1-6; no definite D call. The CDR3 has 13 residues. Trimming shortened V by 4 bases and J by 7 bases, and 8 bases separated the two germline ends. In germline, CDR1 is SGHVS, CDR2 FQNEAQ. The CDR3 loop is CASSSVVNSPLHF. CDR3 bases: TGTGCCAGCAGCTCGGTGGTGAATTCACCCCTCCACTTT.

The chain links TRBV4-1 to TRBJ1-6, with a possible D match to TRBD1 (6 bases). CDR1 MGHRA and CDR2 YSYEKL come from the germline V gene. V lost 1 base and J lost 10, with 14 bases in between. The CDR3 runs to 15 residues. The DNA of the CDR3 is TGCGCCAGCAGCCAAGCCCCGGGGGGCGGGTCACCCCTCCACTTT. Protein product: CASSQAPGGGSPLHF.

A few counts support this clonotype. The chain couples TRBV9 to TRBJ2-2; TRBD1 might be the D (6 bases). The length of the CDR3 is 16 residues. The germline gives CDR1 SGDLS, CDR2 YYNGEE. The V gene lost 3 bases and the J gene lost 6 bases, with 18 bases spanning the gap. The DNA for the CDR3 is TGTGCCAGCAGCGCTTCACAGGGTTTGTTCGCCGGGGAGCTGTTTTTT. It yields the protein CASSASQGLFAGELFF.

The chain recombines TRBV7-2 with TRBJ2-4; 8 bases are a match to TRBD2. The end of the DNA fits TRBJ2-7 better, so the J call may be wrong. This CDR3 contains 16 residues. Germline CDR1 and CDR2: SGHTA and FQGNSA. The CDR3 bases are TGTGCCAGCAGCTTAGTGGGCGGGGGGCTCCCCTACGAGCAGTACTTC. Its protein product is CASSLVGGGLPYEQYF.

With respect to this clonotype: This sequence may be a read error, since a much larger clone differs from it by one base. V usage is TRBV2 and J usage is TRBJ1-2; a possible D gene is TRBD1 (5 bases). The germline gives CDR1 SNHLY, CDR2 FYNNEI. CDR3 length: 13 residues. Trimming removed 5 bases from V and 3 bases from J, with 10 bases in between. The CDR3 loop is CASSRKGDYGYTF. The CDR3 region has the DNA TGTGCCAGCAGTCGAAAAGGGGACTATGGCTACACCTTC.

With regard to this clonotype: A much larger clonotype is one base distant, so this may be a read error. This chain uses TRBV20-1 with TRBJ1-2; 12 bases map to TRBD1. CDR3 size: 14 residues. Trimming removed 5 bases from V and 7 bases from J; junction bases left unmatched: 8. Germline V gives CDR1 DFQATT, CDR2 SNEGSKA (reference sequence). The CDR3 DNA follows: TGCAGTGCTCAATCGGGGACAGGGGGCTGTGGCTACACCTTC. It codes for CSAQSGTGGCGYTF.

V usage is TRBV6-2 or TRBV6-3 and J usage is TRBJ2-1; 12 bases align to TRBD1. The V gene end was trimmed by 2 bases and the J gene end by 8 bases; junction bases not matched to a gene: 19. The CDR3 sequence is 20 residues long. Per the germline V gene, CDR1 is MNHEY and CDR2 is SVGEGT. CDR3 bases: TGTGCCAGCAGTTACCCGTCCGGGACAGGGGGCATCGAGACTAAGGATGAGCAGTTCTTC. Protein: CASSYPSGTGGIETKDEQFF.

This clonotype was seen a few times. The chain couples TRBV7-2 to TRBJ1-2; a weak D match, TRBD1 (5 bases). The CDR3 totals 13 residues. Germline V CDR1 and CDR2: SGHTA, FQGNSA. V was pared by 1 base and J by 4 bases, with 7 bases between. The CDR3 sequence: CASSLGGFYGYTF. The CDR3 coding sequence is TGTGCCAGCAGCTTAGGGGGCTTCTATGGCTACACCTTC.

Here the CDR3 reads CASSLDRGTGNTIYF. For the CDR3, the DNA is TGTGCCAGCAGCTTAGATCGGGGAACGGGAAACACCATATATTTT. The V gene is TRBV7-8, the J gene TRBJ1-3, with D unclear. CDR1 and CDR2 (germline): SGHVS, FQNEAQ. The V end was cut by 1 base, the J end by 4 bases, with 11 bases between. This CDR3 comprises 15 residues.

This clonotype appeared a few times. V and J are TRBV12-3 or TRBV12-4 and TRBJ1-4, with D tentatively TRBD1 (6 bases). The V end lost 7 bases, the J end lost 7 bases, and 16 bases lay between the germline ends. The CDR3 contains 14 residues. The CDR3 region is CASTSAGVVEKLFF. CDR3 sequence (DNA): TGTGCCAGCACCAGCGCAGGGGTGGTTGAAAAACTGTTTTTT.

The CDR3 here is CASSPSKRDTQYF. The CDR3 DNA reads TGTGCCAGTAGCCCTTCAAAAAGGGATACGCAGTATTTT. The chain recombines TRBV19 with TRBJ2-3; no definite D call. V dropped 6 bases and J dropped 6 bases, with 13 bases sitting between them. There are 13 residues in the CDR3. Germline V gene data show CDR1 as LNHDA and CDR2 as SQIVND (reference sequence).

This clonotype was detected only a few times. This chain connects TRBV2 to TRBJ2-1; D is possibly TRBD2 (6 bases). Per germline, CDR1 SNHLY and CDR2 FYNNEI. This CDR3 region has 16 residues. The V gene lost 5 bases and the J gene lost 0 bases, with 14 bases spanning the gap. The CDR3: CASSRRAEPSYNEQFF. The CDR3, as DNA: TGTGCCAGCAGTAGGAGGGCAGAACCCTCCTACAATGAGCAGTTCTTC.

This clonotype came up a few times. This chain uses TRBV5-1 with TRBJ1-5; possibly TRBD1 for D (5 bases). Germline V gene lookup returns CDR1 SGHRS and CDR2 YFSETQ. The V end lost 3 bases, the J end lost 0 bases, and 16 bases lay between the germline ends. This CDR3 is built from 17 residues. The CDR3 reads CASSYDTGPYSNQPQHF. CDR3 nucleotides: TGCGCCAGCAGCTACGACACAGGACCATATAGCAATCAGCCCCAGCATTTT.

The count of this clonotype is one. One end of the junction fails to match germline, which may point to a read error. The chain carries TRBV14 and TRBJ1-2, with no clear D. The CDR3 is made up of 15 amino acids. Germline CDR1 SGHDN, CDR2 FVKESK. The CDR3 reads CTSSRGRAVLYGYTF. For the CDR3, the DNA is TGTACCAGCAGCCGTGGAAGAGCTGTTCTCTATGGCTACACCTTC.

A remark on this clonotype: This may stem from a read error, because a much larger clone lies one nucleotide away. The chain joins TRBV6-6 to TRBJ1-2; D possibly corresponds to TRBD1 (5 bases). Germline CDR1 MNHNY, CDR2 SVGAGI (reference sequence). The CDR3 loop spans 12 amino acids. The CDR3 loop is CASSGGSYGHTF. The CDR3 DNA sequence: TGTGCCAGCTCGGGGGGGTCCTATGGCCACACCTTC.

Points on this clonotype: Compared with germline, one end of the junction differs, possibly owing to a read error. The chain joins TRBV7-9 to TRBJ2-6; D is ambiguous. The CDR3 extends over 17 amino acids. Germline V gene data show CDR1 as SEHNR and CDR2 as FQNEAQ (reference sequence). The CDR3 reads CASSSAIRTSGANVLTF. The CDR3 nucleotides are TGCGCCAGCAGCTCAGCGATCAGGACCTCTGGGGCCAACGTCCTGACTTTC. Variable domain in full (rest from reference TRBV7-9 and TRBJ2-6): DTGVSQNPRHKITKRGQNVTFRCDPISEHNRLYWYRQTLGQGPEFLTYFQNEAQLEKSRLLSDRFSAERPKGSFSTLEIQRTEQGDSAMYLCASSSAIRTSGANVLTFGAGSRLTVL.